This T cell receptor beta chain derives from a study of CD8 T cell repertoires and HIV-1 epitope variants. For the study at large: Controls included no peptide, Ebola AY9 epitope, and a CMV, EBV, flu pool.

Trimming shortened V by 7 bases and J by 2 bases, and 6 bases separated the two germline ends. Germline CDR1 reads SNHLY; CDR2 reads FYNNEI. The CDR3 consists of 11 residues. This clone was observed a handful of times. The antigen is unknown. Survey-depth immunoSEQ sequencing covered TCR beta CDR3 regions. Sequencing used immunoSEQ multiplex PCR; TCRdb keeps in-frame clones, though not all of them. The repertoire holds thousands of clones, with around 60% as singletons. Study-level points and caveats: Fewer than ten TCR beta clonotypes were antigen-specific, 5 to 7 apparently recognizing autologous or escape variants.

The receptor comes from a male donor with HIV. Sequencing was performed on cultured CD8+ T cells derived from PBMCs. V gene TRBV2 combines with J gene TRBJ2-7; tentatively, D is TRBD1 (5 bases). In DNA form, the CDR3 reads TGTGCCAGCATGGACACCTACGAGCAGTACTTC. It encodes CASMDTYEQYF.